This is a list of T cell receptor beta chains from one sample in a study of immune evolution from preneoplasia to lung adenocarcinoma. Repertoires were generated with immunoSEQ multiplex PCR, while TCRdb's copy carries only in-frame clones and drops some. Of roughly 40,000 clones in the sample, roughly 80% are singletons; the top ten hold approximately 4.8%. The sequenced sample consisted of FFPE invasive lung adenocarcinoma tissue. These receptors came from a person between 60 and 70 years old with lung adenocarcinoma. Both conserved end residues are part of each CDR3. The D gene is left open where the match is weak. Rows give clone size only sometimes, using once, few, many, or a class for an expanded clone.

clone_size d_call j_call v_call cdr3_nt cdr3_aa
. . TRBJ1-2 TRBV5-4 TGTGCCAGCAGCTTCCGACGGGATTATGGCTACACCTTC CASSFRRDYGYTF
. . TRBJ2-7 TRBV4-1 TGCGCCAGCAGCCTCTCCCCTAGTGGGGACTACGAGCAGTACTTC CASSLSPSGDYEQYF
. . TRBJ2-2 TRBV28 TGTGCCAGCAGTTTAGGGTCCCGGGTTACCGGGGAGCTGTTTTTT CASSLGSRVTGELFF
. . TRBJ1-2 TRBV18 TGTGCCAGCTCACCGGAGAACTATGGCTACACCTTC CASSPENYGYTF
. . TRBJ1-3 TRBV7-6 TGTGCCAGCAGCTTAGTCCCCGGTTCTGGAAACACCATATATTTT CASSLVPGSGNTIYF
. . TRBJ1-2 TRBV29-1 TGCAGCGTTCCCCCCCCGGGGCCATATGGAGGCTACACCTTC CSVPPPGPYGGYTF
. . TRBJ2-2 TRBV6-5 TGTGCCACCCTTAGGGACACCGGGGAGCTGTTTTTT CATLRDTGELFF
. TRBD2 TRBJ2-7 TRBV7-2 TGTGCCAGCAGCTCGCAGTACCCCGGGACTAGCGGTTACGCCTACGAGCAGTACTTC CASSSQYPGTSGYAYEQYF
. . TRBJ2-6 TRBV25-1 TGTGCCAGCAGTGGGTCGGGCGGGGCCAACGTCCTGACTTTC CASSGSGGANVLTF
. . TRBJ2-3 TRBV23-1 TGCGCCAGCAGTCATCCCCTCCTAAGCACAGATACGCAGTATTTT CASSHPLLSTDTQYF
. . TRBJ2-3 TRBV28 TGTGCCAGCAGTTCCGACTGGGCCGCTGAGGATACGCAGTATTTT CASSSDWAAEDTQYF
. TRBD1 TRBJ2-5 TRBV9 TGTGCCAGCAGCACAACAGGGGGCCCGGAGACCCAGTACTTC CASSTTGGPETQYF
few TRBD1 TRBJ2-1 TRBV7-9 TGTGCCAGCAGAACAGGGGGCTCCTACAATGAGCAGTTCTTC CASRTGGSYNEQFF
few . TRBJ2-2 TRBV5-1 TGCGCCAGCAGCTTGGGTCACCGGGACCCGAACACCGGGGAGCTGTTTTTT CASSLGHRDPNTGELFF
. . TRBJ1-2 TRBV6-5 TGTGCCAGCAGTTACCCCCGGGCCTATGGCTACACCTTC CASSYPRAYGYTF
. . TRBJ2-1 TRBV5-6 TGTGCCAGCAGCCAGCCAGGTCGTGAGCAGTTCTTC CASSQPGREQFF
. TRBD2 TRBJ2-5 TRBV4-2 TGTGCCAGCAGCCTTGGTCTAGCGGGAGGGGGACAAGAGACCCAGTACTTC CASSLGLAGGGQETQYF
. . TRBJ1-1 TRBV7-2 TGTGCCAGCAGCTTAGAATTGAACACTGAAGCTTTCTTT CASSLELNTEAFF
. TRBD1 TRBJ1-4 TRBV5-1 TGCGCCAGCAGCGAACAGGGGATCAGAACTAATGAAAAACTGTTTTTT CASSEQGIRTNEKLFF
. TRBD1 TRBJ2-5 TRBV6-5 TGTGCCAGCAGTTACGACAGGGGACAGCCCCAGTACTTC CASSYDRGQPQYF
. . TRBJ1-1 TRBV30 TGTGCCTGGGGGGGTGAAACAGGGAACACTGAAGCTTTCTTT CAWGGETGNTEAFF
. . TRBJ2-7 TRBV12-5 TGTGCTAGTGGTTCCCTAACACAATACGAGCAGTACTTC CASGSLTQYEQYF
. TRBD2 TRBJ2-7 TRBV29-1 TGCAGCGTCCGAAGGGGGACTAGCGGGGGCTACGAGCAGTACTTC CSVRRGTSGGYEQYF
. TRBD2 TRBJ2-4 TRBV7-9 TGTGCCAGCAGCCGGGAACTAGCGAGGCTAGCCAAAAACATTCAGTACTTC CASSRELARLAKNIQYF
once TRBD1 TRBJ1-3 TRBV2 TGTGCCAGCAGCTTTGACAGGGGCTCTGGAAACACCATATATTTT CASSFDRGSGNTIYF
few . TRBJ2-3 TRBV6-1 TGTGCCAGCAGTGGAGGCTTTTTCACAGATACGCAGTATTTT CASSGGFFTDTQYF
. TRBD1 TRBJ2-5 TRBV11-2 TGTGCCAGCAGCTTAGGTGACAGGGATCAAGAGACCCAGTACTTC CASSLGDRDQETQYF
few . TRBJ2-7 TRBV7-8 TGTGCCAGCAGCCCAGGGGCAGGTAACGTCAACGAGCAGTACTTC CASSPGAGNVNEQYF
. . TRBJ1-5 TRBV30 TGTGCCTGGAGTGGAACGGATCAGCCCCAGCATTTT CAWSGTDQPQHF
. TRBD2 TRBJ2-7 TRBV10-2 TGCGCCACCATGAGGGAGCGGGGATCCTACGAGCAGTACTTC CATMRERGSYEQYF
. TRBD1 TRBJ1-5 TRBV2 TGTGCCAGCAGCGTACAGGGGGTTCCCCAGCATTTT CASSVQGVPQHF
. . TRBJ2-2 TRBV7-3 TGTGCCAGCAGCTTAAATAATGCTCCCGGGGAGCTGTTTTTT CASSLNNAPGELFF
. TRBD2 TRBJ2-3 TRBV2 TGTGCCAGCAGTGGCCTAGCGGGACCCACAGATACGCAGTATTTT CASSGLAGPTDTQYF
. . TRBJ2-6 TRBV30 TGTGCCTGGAGTCTAATAGGCGTTGGGGCCAACGTCCTGACTTTC CAWSLIGVGANVLTF
. TRBD2 TRBJ2-5 TRBV7-2 TGTGCCAGCAGCCCTCGACTAGCGGGAGCAGTGACCCAGTACTTC CASSPRLAGAVTQYF
few . TRBJ2-1 TRBV5-4 TGTGCCAGCAGCTTGGACTGGCCTTCCTACAATGAGCAGTTCTTC CASSLDWPSYNEQFF
. TRBD1 TRBJ2-1 TRBV2 TGTGCCAGCAGTGCCGGTGCGGGGACAGGTGGGTTCTTC CASSAGAGTGGFF
. TRBD1 TRBJ1-1 TRBV18 TGTGCCAGCTCACTAACAACAGGGGGGACTGAAGCTTTCTTT CASSLTTGGTEAFF
. . TRBJ2-1 TRBV10-2 TGCGCCAGCAGTACCTCAGGGGCCCGGGGAAGTGAGCAGTTCTTC CASSTSGARGSEQFF
. . TRBJ1-2 TRBV7-8 TGTGCCAGCAGCCGGATACGTTCTAGGACCTTC CASSRIRSRTF
. TRBD2 TRBJ2-7 TRBV6-1 TGTGCCAGCAGTGAACTAGCGGGAGGGCCTGGCGAGCAGTACTTC CASSELAGGPGEQYF
. . TRBJ2-1 TRBV14 TGTGCCAGCAGCCAAGATCCGGCTAGCATAGAGCAGTTCTTC CASSQDPASIEQFF
. . TRBJ1-2 TRBV2 TGTGCCAGCAGTGTTCCAGCCCTGGCTGGGGGCTACACCTTC CASSVPALAGGYTF
. TRBD1 TRBJ1-4 TRBV5-1 TGCGCCAGCAGCTGGACAGGGACGATAAATGAAAAACTGTTTTTT CASSWTGTINEKLFF
. TRBD2 TRBJ2-7 TRBV5-1 TGCGCCAGCAGCTCCGGGACTAGCGACTCCTACGAGCAGTACTTC CASSSGTSDSYEQYF
. . TRBJ2-1 TRBV7-3 TGTGCCAGCAGCCCCACTAGCAGGCCGAACAATGAGCAGTTCTTC CASSPTSRPNNEQFF
. TRBD2 TRBJ2-3 TRBV7-2 TGTGCCAGCAGCAGGACTAGCGGCATCACAGATACGCAGTATTTT CASSRTSGITDTQYF
. . TRBJ2-3 TRBV19 TGTGCCAGCCAGTCCCGGGCTAGCACAGATACGCAGTATTTT CASQSRASTDTQYF
. TRBD1 TRBJ2-4 TRBV27 TGTGCCAGTTCCCGGGACAGGAGACGAGACATTCAGTACTTC CASSRDRRRDIQYF
. . TRBJ1-4 TRBV6-5 TGTGCCAGCTGGGACGCCTTAAATGAAAAACTGTTTTTT CASWDALNEKLFF
. . TRBJ2-2 TRBV6-4 TGTGCCAGCAGTGACTCGGGAACCGGGGAGCTGTTTTTT CASSDSGTGELFF
once . TRBJ2-3 TRBV5-1 TGCGCCAGCAGCTTGGATCGACCTAGCGTTGATACGCAGTATTTT CASSLDRPSVDTQYF
. . TRBJ2-2 TRBV5-1 TGCGCCAGCAGCTCCATAGGCGGGGAGCTGTTTTTT CASSSIGGELFF